A single sample gave rise to the 9 T cell receptor beta chains below, sequenced in a study of shared T cell receptors in the human thymus. Profiling relied on immunoSEQ multiplex PCR, and the TCRdb table lists in-frame clones only, not all of them. Altogether about 660,000 clones are present, around 87% being singletons, with the ten largest covering 0.0094%. The sample was also reused in another study, on human thymus T cells.

The source material was thymocytes. The receptors originated from a boy in the first two years of life with a congenital heart defect.

V and J are TRBV28 and TRBJ1-3; no clear D gene. This CDR3 region has 18 residues. CDR1 MDHEN and CDR2 SYDVKM come from the germline V gene. V was clipped by 4 bases and J by 0 bases, with 19 bases between them. The CDR3 DNA sequence: TGTGCCAGCAGTTCCTTACTGGGCCCACCGCCCTCTGGAAACACCATATATTTT. It encodes CASSSLLGPPPSGNTIYF. The variable domain in full, with the rest retrieved from reference TRBV28 and TRBJ1-3, is DVKVTQSSRYLVKRTGEKVFLECVQDMDHENMFWYRQDPGLGLRLIYFSYDVKMKEKGDIPEGYSVSREKKERFSLILESASTNQTSMYLCASSSLLGPPPSGNTIYFGEGSWLTVV.

In the case of this clone: Other DNA sequences in the sample encode the same CDR3. V usage is TRBV11-2 and J usage is TRBJ2-7, with 7 bases aligning to TRBD2. Germline CDR1 and CDR2: SGHAT and FQNNGV. V dropped 4 bases and J dropped 1; count of bases not matched to a gene: 1. CDR3 length equals 13 residues. The CDR3 is CASSSGGSYEQYF. CDR3 in DNA: TGTGCCAGCAGCTCGGGGGGATCCTACGAGCAGTACTTC.

The rearrangement links TRBV29-1 to TRBJ2-5, with TRBD2 matching over 9 bases. The V segment lost 6 bases and the J segment 1 base; nucleotides outside the gene matches: 6. Germline V gene sequence: CDR1 SQVTM, CDR2 ANQGSEA. The CDR3 consists of 14 residues. As DNA, the CDR3 is TGCAGCGTGGGGCGGCGGGAGGGCCAAGAGACCCAGTACTTC. This encodes CSVGRREGQETQYF.

This clone was seen more than once but under ten times. The gene calls are TRBV2 and TRBJ2-7; TRBD1 matches at 7 bases. This CDR3 is 14 amino acids long. Germline CDR1 is SNHLY and CDR2 is FYNNEI. V shed 4 bases and J 6 bases; nucleotides not matched to a gene: 9. The CDR3 sequence: CASSADRFRGEQYF. The CDR3 DNA reads TGTGCCAGCAGTGCGGACAGGTTTAGGGGCGAGCAGTACTTC.

CDR3 sequence reads: CASSGGQSTDTQYF. CDR3 coding DNA: TGTGCCAGCAGCGGGGGACAGAGCACAGATACGCAGTATTTT. The chain couples TRBV5-6 to TRBJ2-3; 7 bases are a match to TRBD1. V lost 4 bases to trimming and J lost 0 bases; unmatched junction nucleotides: 2. The germline V gene encodes CDR1 SGHDT and CDR2 YYEEEE. This CDR3 spans 14 amino acids.

The J gene is TRBJ2-3, the V gene TRBV2; D call uncertain. Trimming took off 5 bases at V and 1 base at J, with 13 bases between the two ends. The CDR3 has 15 amino acids. Germline V gives CDR1 SNHLY, CDR2 FYNNEI. The CDR3: CASSIRLGGTDTQYF. The DNA of the CDR3 is TGTGCCAGCAGTATCAGGCTGGGCGGCACAGATACGCAGTATTTT.

The V call is TRBV2, the J call TRBJ2-5; the D gene is possibly TRBD1 (6 bases). Between the trimmed V and J ends, which lost 5 bases and 3 bases, there was a span of 10 bases. The length of the CDR3 is 13 residues. Looked up from germline, CDR1 is SNHLY and CDR2 is FYNNEI. The CDR3 nucleotides read TGTGCCAGCAGTAACAAGGGGGAAGAGACCCAGTACTTC. The encoded protein is CASSNKGEETQYF.

The chain carries TRBV5-4 and TRBJ2-2, with TRBD2 matching 7 bases. Germline CDR1 SGHNT, CDR2 YYREEE (reference sequence). The CDR3 extends over 13 amino acids. Unmatched junction bases numbered 2, after V lost 2 bases and J lost 7 bases. This CDR3 reads CASSFPGGGELFF. The DNA of the CDR3 is TGTGCCAGCAGCTTTCCGGGGGGCGGGGAGCTGTTTTTT.

The CDR3 sequence: CASEGQGGEKLFF. The CDR3 DNA follows: TGTGCCAGCGAGGGACAGGGCGGTGAAAAACTGTTTTTT. The V call is TRBV25-1, the J call TRBJ1-4; TRBD1 aligns across 9 bases. Germline CDR1 reads MGHDK; CDR2 reads SYGVNS. The CDR3 is 13 amino acids. J was trimmed by 7 bases and V by 8 bases; bases with no gene match: 5.